This is a list of T cell receptor beta chains from one sample in a study of blood T cell repertoires in COVID-19. Measured with immunoSEQ multiplex PCR; TCRdb has only the in-frame clones, and not every one. The sample includes about 6,400 clones, 70% to 85% of them seen just once. The material sequenced was peripheral blood. These receptors originate from a human donor with active COVID-19. The donor label of this sample is uncertain. Both conserved end residues are part of each CDR3. The order of the fields is V gene, D gene, clone size, J gene, CDR3 protein, CDR3 DNA. D genes are given only for firm matches. Clone size is given for some rows only: seen once, a few or many times, or a class if the clone is expanded.

V: TRBV6-5; D: TRBD1; size: once; J: TRBJ1-1; CDR3: CASRGDRVGTEAFF; DNA: TGTGCCAGCAGGGGGGACAGGGTGGGCACTGAAGCTTTCTTT
V: TRBV5-1; D: TRBD2; size: NA; J: TRBJ2-5; CDR3: CASSLGLAGGPETQYF; DNA: TGCGCCAGCAGCTTGGGACTAGCGGGGGGGCCGGAGACCCAGTACTTC
V: TRBV7-9; D: NA; size: NA; J: TRBJ2-1; CDR3: CASSSGTQWGNEQFF; DNA: TGTGCCAGCAGCTCCGGGACTCAATGGGGCAATGAGCAGTTCTTC
V: TRBV4-2; D: TRBD1; size: NA; J: TRBJ1-5; CDR3: CASSQGQGFGQPQHF; DNA: TGTGCCAGCAGCCAGGGACAGGGTTTTGGTCAGCCCCAGCATTTT
V: TRBV27; D: NA; size: NA; J: TRBJ2-7; CDR3: CASSTPGTLLYEQYF; DNA: TGTGCCAGCAGTACCCCCGGGACTCTTCTCTACGAGCAGTACTTC
V: TRBV7-6; D: NA; size: NA; J: TRBJ1-1; CDR3: CASGLTGNTEAFF; DNA: TGTGCCAGCGGTTTGACAGGGAACACTGAAGCTTTCTTT
V: TRBV6-1; D: TRBD1; size: NA; J: TRBJ1-1; CDR3: CASSEDRGLFQAFF; DNA: TGTGCCAGCAGTGAGGACAGGGGGTTATTTCAAGCTTTCTTT
V: TRBV18; D: TRBD1; size: NA; J: TRBJ2-1; CDR3: CASSKTGQGYNEQFF; DNA: TGTGCCAGCTCAAAAACGGGACAGGGCTACAATGAGCAGTTCTTC
V: TRBV19; D: TRBD1; size: NA; J: TRBJ2-3; CDR3: CATTGVGGTDTQYF; DNA: TGTGCCACCACAGGGGTCGGAGGCACAGATACGCAGTATTTT
V: TRBV6-5; D: NA; size: once; J: TRBJ2-3; CDR3: CASSLRRGTDTQYF; DNA: TGTGCCAGCAGTTTGAGAAGAGGCACAGATACGCAGTATTTT
V: TRBV27; D: NA; size: NA; J: TRBJ1-1; CDR3: CASTADGALGTEAFF; DNA: TGTGCCAGCACCGCCGACGGAGCCCTGGGCACTGAAGCTTTCTTT
V: TRBV7-9; D: NA; size: NA; J: TRBJ2-1; CDR3: CARAEGANDEQFF; DNA: TGTGCCAGGGCAGAGGGAGCCAACGATGAGCAGTTCTTC
V: TRBV15; D: NA; size: once; J: TRBJ2-7; CDR3: CATSRDQLAGYEQYF; DNA: TGTGCCACCAGCAGAGATCAACTAGCCGGCTACGAGCAGTACTTC
V: TRBV30; D: NA; size: NA; J: TRBJ1-6; CDR3: CAWSVLGGQKASLNSPLHF; DNA: TGTGCCTGGAGTGTACTGGGGGGGCAGAAAGCCTCCCTAAATTCACCCCTCCACTTT
V: TRBV29-1; D: NA; size: NA; J: TRBJ1-2; CDR3: CSVGAGDYGYTF; DNA: TGCAGCGTTGGGGCAGGGGACTATGGCTACACCTTC
V: TRBV15; D: NA; size: NA; J: TRBJ1-3; CDR3: CATSVRGAGSGNTIYF; DNA: TGTGCCACCAGCGTCAGGGGCGCAGGCTCTGGAAACACCATATATTTT